The 21 T cell receptor beta chains listed next were all sequenced from one sample in a study of early T cells in non-severe SARS-CoV-2 infection. TCRdb reprocessed the 5' RACE reads with MiXCR, giving one entry per CDR3 protein. The sample consists of tens of thousands of distinct CDR3 sequences, approximately 12% of them appearing once. Sample: whole blood. The receptors originated from an adult who was a healthcare worker with PCR-confirmed SARS-CoV-2 infection or an uninfected control (not recorded which).

Concerning this clonotype itself: At one of its ends the junction is not consistent with the germline gene, which may arise from a read error. The chain uses TRBV11-3 and TRBJ2-7, with 8 bases that match TRBD1. The germline gives CDR1 SGHNT, CDR2 YENEEA. This CDR3 has 14 amino acids. The CDR3 here is CVSSHPDRAYEQYF. Here the CDR3 DNA reads TGTGTCAGCAGCCACCCGGACAGGGCCTACGAGCAGTACTTC. The full variable domain, in which reference TRBV11-3 and TRBJ2-7 provide the parts outside the CDR3, is EAGVVQSPRYKIIEKKQPVAFWCNPISGHNTLYWYLQNLGQGPELLIRYENEEAVDDSQLPKDRFSAERLKGVDSTLKIQPAELGDSAVYLCVSSHPDRAYEQYFGPGTRLTVT.

This clonotype was recorded at least ten times. V usage is TRBV3-1 and J usage is TRBJ2-1, with D perhaps matching TRBD2 (6 bases). Germline V gives CDR1 LGHDT, CDR2 YNNKEL (reference sequence). The CDR3 is made up of 16 amino acids. V was cut by 2 bases and J by 0 bases, with 11 bases left in between. The CDR3 is CASSQSRGSSYNEQFF. The CDR3 coding sequence is TGTGCCAGCAGCCAATCCCGGGGGAGCTCCTACAATGAGCAGTTCTTC.

This clonotype came up a few times. The chain carries TRBV7-2 and TRBJ2-5; tentatively, D is TRBD1 or TRBD2 (5 bases each). V shed 4 bases and J shed 4 bases, with 19 bases lying between them. The CDR3 spans 16 residues. CDR1 and CDR2 from the germline V gene are SGHTA and FQGNSA. CDR3 protein: CASSSDFGTGGETQYF. CDR3 sequence (DNA): TGTGCCAGCAGCTCGGACTTCGGGACGGGCGGAGAGACCCAGTACTTC.

This clonotype has a count of ten or more. The chain couples TRBV20-1 to TRBJ2-7, with 12 nucleotides matching TRBD2. The J segment lost 4 bases and the V segment lost 3 bases, leaving 4 bases of the junction unmatched. The CDR3 contains 14 residues. CDR1 and CDR2 (germline): DFQATT, SNEGSKA (reference sequence). The CDR3 DNA is TGCAGTGCTAGTACTAGCGGGAGGTGGTACGAGCAGTACTTC. Protein sequence: CSASTSGRWYEQYF.

The CDR3 bases are TGTGCCAGCAGCCAAGTCGGAGGGGCCACTGAAGCTTTCTTT. It yields the protein CASSQVGGATEAFF. The chain links TRBV3-1 to TRBJ1-1; D perhaps matches TRBD1 (5 bases). Germline V gene sequence: CDR1 LGHDT, CDR2 YNNKEL (reference sequence). V gave up 1 base and J gave up 4 bases, with 10 bases separating them. The CDR3 totals 14 residues.

As concerns this clonotype: One base away lies a much larger clone, so this may be a sequencing read error. The DNA of the CDR3 is TGCGCCAGCAGCCCACGGGACTCCTCGAACACCGGGGAGCAGTTTTTT. This translates into CASSPRDSSNTGEQFF. The V gene is TRBV5-1, the J gene TRBJ2-2; maybe TRBD2 (6 bases). CDR1 and CDR2 from the germline V gene are SGHRS and YFSETQ. The CDR3 has 16 amino acids. Filled out from reference TRBV5-1 and TRBJ2-2, the complete variable domain reads KAGVTQTPRYLIKTRGQQVTLSCSPISGHRSVSWYQQTPGQGLQFLFEYFSETQRNKGNFPGRFSGRQFSNSRSEMNVSTLELGDSALYLCASSPRDSSNTGEQFFGEGSRLTVL.

This clonotype has more than one count but fewer than ten. The V and J genes are TRBV12-3 or TRBV12-4 and TRBJ2-1; 8 bases fit TRBD2. The V and J ends lost 7 bases and 4 bases, in that order; junction bases with no gene match: 6. The CDR3 contains 14 residues. The CDR3 nucleotides are TGTGCCAGCAACCCGGGACTAGTTTACAATGAGCAGTTCTTC. This sequence encodes CASNPGLVYNEQFF.

This clonotype has ten or more counts. This rearrangement joins TRBV28 to TRBJ2-1; possibly TRBD2 for D (6 bases). V lost 3 bases and J lost 0, with 9 bases in between. From germline, CDR1 is MDHEN and CDR2 SYDVKM. The CDR3 extends over 15 amino acids. In DNA, the CDR3 is TGTGCCAGCAGTTTCGCCGGGAGCTCCTACAATGAGCAGTTCTTC. This codes for CASSFAGSSYNEQFF.

This clonotype was counted at least ten times. This rearrangement joins TRBV5-1 to TRBJ2-1; D could derive from TRBD1 or TRBD2 (6 bases each). The V gene's germline CDR1 is SGHRS and CDR2 YFSETQ. Trimming took 0 bases from V and 2 from J, leaving 15 bases between them. This CDR3 spans 17 amino acids. The CDR3 loop is CASSLVGGELAYNEQFF. DNA of the CDR3: TGCGCCAGCAGCTTGGTGGGGGGCGAATTAGCCTACAATGAGCAGTTCTTC.

This clonotype was observed many times. This chain uses TRBV12-3 or TRBV12-4 with TRBJ1-1; tentative D call: TRBD1 (5 bases). Trimming removed 1 base from V and 4 bases from J, with 13 bases in between. This CDR3 region has 15 residues. CDR3 amino acids: CASSLGARAGTEAFF. DNA for the CDR3: TGTGCCAGCAGTTTAGGAGCCAGGGCTGGCACTGAAGCTTTCTTT.

This clonotype was picked up many times. This chain uses TRBV7-6 with TRBJ2-2; 7 bases align to TRBD1. The germline V gene encodes CDR1 SGHVS and CDR2 FNYEAQ. J gave up 4 bases and V 6 bases, and 8 bases lay outside the gene matches. This CDR3 contains 15 residues. DNA for the CDR3: TGTGCCAGCAGTTCGCAGACAGGGCTCACCGGGGAGCTGTTTTTT. This codes for CASSSQTGLTGELFF.

This clonotype has a handful of counts. The chain joins TRBV6-2 or TRBV6-3 to TRBJ1-3; no definite D call. Germline V gene lookup returns CDR1 MNHEY and CDR2 SVGEGT. V was shortened by 6 bases and J by 0 bases, with 6 bases between the two germline ends. The CDR3 is 13 residues long. The CDR3 DNA reads TGTGCCAGCAGCCCGCCCTCTGGAAACACCATATATTTT. Its protein product is CASSPPSGNTIYF.

The chain uses TRBV7-2 and TRBJ2-2; TRBD2 might be the D (7 bases). Deletions cut 6 bases from V and 5 bases from J, with 16 bases between. The CDR3 runs 15 residues. In germline, CDR1 is SGHTA, CDR2 FQGNSA. In DNA, the CDR3 is TGTGCCAGCAGAGTGGGGGGGCTGCTGACCGGGGAGCTGTTTTTT. It translates to CASRVGGLLTGELFF.

The rearrangement links TRBV7-3 to TRBJ2-3; D may be TRBD1 (6 bases). Trimming cost V 2 bases and J 1 base, with 13 bases left between them. The length of the CDR3 is 16 residues. The germline V gene has CDR1 SGHTA and CDR2 FQGTGA. CDR3 loop: CASSLGAGAGTDTQYF. In DNA, the CDR3 is TGTGCCAGCAGCTTAGGGGCAGGGGCGGGCACAGATACGCAGTATTTT.

V is TRBV13 and J is TRBJ1-6; no firm D call. This CDR3 spans 14 amino acids. Germline lookup yields CDR1 PRHDT and CDR2 FYEKMQ (reference sequence). The ends were cut back, 6 bases at V and 9 bases at J, with 15 bases in the middle. CDR3: CASRVAGRSSPLHF. In nucleotides, the CDR3 is TGTGCCAGCAGAGTAGCCGGTCGCAGTTCACCCCTCCACTTT.

This clonotype was seen at least ten times. The chain carries TRBV7-9 and TRBJ1-6; 7 bases match TRBD1. There are 15 residues in the CDR3. CDR1 SEHNR and CDR2 FQNEAQ come from the germline V gene (reference sequence). V lost 7 bases to trimming and J lost 7 bases; unmatched junction nucleotides: 10. The CDR3, as DNA: TGTGCCAGCAACCCCGTCGACAGGGTCAATTCACCCCTCCACTTT. It is translated as CASNPVDRVNSPLHF. Complete variable domain (other parts from reference TRBV7-9 and TRBJ1-6): DTGVSQNPRHKITKRGQNVTFRCDPISEHNRLYWYRQTLGQGPEFLTYFQNEAQLEKSRLLSDRFSAERPKGSFSTLEIQRTEQGDSAMYLCASNPVDRVNSPLHFGNGTRLTVT.

The chain recombines TRBV19 with TRBJ1-2; D unclear. Trimming took 7 bases from V and 7 from J, leaving 16 bases between them. This CDR3 region has 13 residues. Germline values: CDR1 LNHDA, CDR2 SQIVND (reference sequence). The CDR3 coding sequence is TGTGCCAGTAACTATCGTGGAGCACGTGGCTACACCTTC. It encodes CASNYRGARGYTF.

V gene TRBV30 combines with J gene TRBJ1-4, with 7 nucleotides matching TRBD1. Germline-derived CDR1 and CDR2 are GTSNPN and SVGIG (reference sequence). The CDR3 is made up of 15 amino acids. V dropped 2 bases and J dropped 2; count of bases not matched to a gene: 5. The CDR3 loop reads CAWSRQGQTNEKLFF. The CDR3, as DNA: TGTGCCTGGAGTCGCCAGGGACAGACTAATGAAAAACTGTTTTTT.

This clonotype was observed many times. The rearrangement uses TRBV20-1 and TRBJ2-1; TRBD2 agrees at 11 bases. J was trimmed by 3 bases and V by 5 bases; bases with no gene match: 6. Germline-derived CDR1 and CDR2 are DFQATT and SNEGSKA (reference sequence). This CDR3 has 15 amino acids. Here the CDR3 reads CSASKTSGVYNEQFF. The CDR3 DNA reads as TGCAGTGCTTCTAAGACTAGCGGGGTCTACAATGAGCAGTTCTTC.

Notes on this clonotype: One base away lies a much larger clone, so this may be a sequencing read error. This chain links TRBV6-5 with TRBJ2-3; D is undetermined. The CDR3 extends over 13 amino acids. Trimming removed 0 bases at V and 4 bases at J, with 5 bases between. CDR1 MNHEY and CDR2 SVGAGI come from the germline V gene. For the CDR3, the DNA is TGTGCCAGCAGTTACTCTATGGCAGATACGCAGTATTTT. Translation gives CASSYSMADTQYF.

This clonotype was seen ten or more times. The J gene is TRBJ2-4, the V gene TRBV30; possible D gene TRBD2, 5 bases. Germline CDR1 and CDR2: GTSNPN and SVGIG (reference sequence). This CDR3 has 14 residues. With 0 bases removed from V and 8 bases from J, the gap between germline ends came to 14 bases. The CDR3 DNA reads TGTGCCTGGAGTGTAAAGGGAGAGGTGGACATTCAGTACTTC. It codes for CAWSVKGEVDIQYF. The whole variable domain, filled in from reference TRBV30 and TRBJ2-4, reads SQTIHQWPATLVQPVGSPLSLECTVEGTSNPNLYWYRQAAGRGLQLLFYSVGIGQISSEVPQNLSASRPQDRQFILSSKKLLLSDSGFYLCAWSVKGEVDIQYFGAGTRLSVL.